This is a list of T cell receptor beta chains from one sample in a study of blood T cells in healthy people across ages. TCRdb re-called the 5' RACE reads through MiXCR, storing one row per CDR3 protein. The table includes some 760,000 distinct CDR3 sequences, roughly 25% detected once. The same sample was also studied in work on T cells of mothers and their children.

Sequencing was carried out using blood. These receptors came from a boy under 18 in good health. Each CDR3 is given with its conserved first and last residue. Each record gives: clone size, D gene, J gene, V gene, CDR3 protein, CDR3 DNA. The D gene is left open where the match is weak. Part of the rows lack a size; the others show once, few, many or a class for expanded clones.

abundance: -; d_gene: TRBD2; j_gene: TRBJ2-1; v_gene: TRBV25-1; CDR3aa: CASSEGTRIIDEQFF; CDR3nt: TGTGCCAGCAGTGAGGGGACTAGAATTATAGATGAGCAGTTCTTC
abundance: -; d_gene: -; j_gene: TRBJ2-7; v_gene: TRBV3-1; CDR3aa: CASSQESGFYEQYF; CDR3nt: TGTGCCAGCAGCCAAGAATCAGGATTCTACGAGCAGTACTTC
abundance: few; d_gene: -; j_gene: TRBJ2-2; v_gene: TRBV4-1; CDR3aa: CASSQYQLGLSELFF; CDR3nt: TGCGCCAGCAGCCAATACCAACTCGGTCTCTCGGAGCTGTTCTTT
abundance: few; d_gene: -; j_gene: TRBJ2-3; v_gene: TRBV30; CDR3aa: CACKYLGTDVLDTQYF; CDR3nt: TGTGCCTGTAAATACCTGGGGACCGACGTCCTGGATACGCAGTATTTT
abundance: few; d_gene: -; j_gene: TRBJ2-5; v_gene: TRBV27; CDR3aa: CASRSGLEETQYF; CDR3nt: TGTGCCAGCAGGTCAGGGTTGGAAGAGACCCAGTACTTC
abundance: -; d_gene: TRBD2; j_gene: TRBJ2-3; v_gene: TRBV4-1; CDR3aa: CASSQDRAGGTDTQYF; CDR3nt: TGCGCCAGCAGCCAAGATAGAGCGGGAGGGACAGATACGCAGTATTTT
abundance: -; d_gene: TRBD1; j_gene: TRBJ1-2; v_gene: TRBV6-5; CDR3aa: CASSYLGQEGGYTF; CDR3nt: TGTGCCAGCAGTTACCTGGGACAGGAGGGCGGCTACACCTTC
abundance: -; d_gene: -; j_gene: TRBJ2-6; v_gene: TRBV4-3; CDR3aa: CASSQDLGAAGANVLTF; CDR3nt: TGCGCCAGCAGCCAAGATCTGGGAGCGGCTGGGGCCAACGTCCTGACTTTC
abundance: -; d_gene: -; j_gene: TRBJ1-4; v_gene: TRBV15; CDR3aa: CATGQKATNEKLFF; CDR3nt: TGTGCCACTGGACAGAAAGCAACTAATGAAAAACTGTTTTTT
abundance: -; d_gene: -; j_gene: TRBJ2-1; v_gene: TRBV7-6; CDR3aa: CASSLVSPAYNEQFF; CDR3nt: TGTGCCAGCAGCTTGGTTAGCCCGGCCTACAATGAGCAGTTCTTC